One sample yielded the 31 T cell receptor beta chains listed below, sequenced in a study of blood T cell repertoires in COVID-19. TCRdb's copy holds only in-frame clones and misses some; the assay was immunoSEQ multiplex PCR. The table records tens of thousands of clones, around 93% of them present only once. The sequencing sample was made of peripheral blood. These TCRs come from a woman aged 60-75 years with active or convalescent COVID-19.

The gene calls are TRBV7-3 and TRBJ2-3, with TRBD2 identical over 8 bases. The length of the CDR3 is 14 residues. V shed 5 bases, J shed 4 bases, and the junction held 5 bases outside the gene matches. The germline V gene encodes CDR1 SGHTA and CDR2 FQGTGA. Here the CDR3 DNA reads TGTGCCAGCAGCCGGGAGGGCCACTCAGATACGCAGTATTTT. Translating it yields CASSREGHSDTQYF. The whole variable domain, remainder taken from reference TRBV7-3 and TRBJ2-3, is GAGVSQTPSNKVTEKGKYVELRCDPISGHTALYWYRQSLGQGPEFLIYFQGTGAADDSGLPNDRFFAVRPEGSVSTLKIQRTERGDSAVYLCASSREGHSDTQYFGPGTRLTVL.

The V gene is TRBV5-1, the J gene TRBJ2-1; the match to TRBD1 covers 8 bases. V dropped 7 bases and J dropped 4; count of bases not matched to a gene: 7. This CDR3 is 14 amino acids long. CDR1 is SGHRS, CDR2 YFSETQ, per germline. CDR3 in DNA: TGCGCCAGCGGACGGGACAGGCCTTACAATGAGCAGTTCTTC. It yields the protein CASGRDRPYNEQFF.

The chain joins TRBV15 to TRBJ1-5; TRBD1 matches at 8 bases. Germline-derived CDR1 and CDR2 are LNHNV and YYDKDF (reference sequence). CDR3 length equals 18 residues. The V and J ends lost 3 bases and 3 bases, in that order; junction bases with no gene match: 13. The CDR3 loop is CATSSGPGQVIPNQPQHF. The CDR3 region has the DNA TGTGCCACCAGCAGCGGTCCGGGACAGGTAATCCCCAATCAGCCCCAGCATTTT.

The chain employs TRBV9 and TRBJ2-1; 8 bases line up with TRBD2. This CDR3 spans 18 amino acids. Losses at the gene ends were 4 bases for V and 5 bases for J; bases not matched to a gene: 17. CDR1 SGDLS and CDR2 YYNGEE come from the germline V gene. The CDR3 protein is CASSIQFGRSGSNNEQFF. The CDR3 DNA reads TGTGCCAGCAGCATCCAGTTCGGGAGAAGCGGGAGCAACAATGAGCAGTTCTTC.

This clone is a singleton in its sample. The chain employs TRBV29-1 and TRBJ2-1; 9 nucleotides agree with TRBD1. The junction had 7 bases not matched to a gene; V was cut back by 6 bases and J by 4 bases. CDR1 is SQVTM and CDR2 is ANQGSEA in the germline V gene. There are 14 residues in the CDR3. Here the CDR3 reads CSVTGQGGYNEQFF. In DNA, the CDR3 is TGCAGCGTAACGGGACAGGGAGGTTACAATGAGCAGTTCTTC.

The chain joins TRBV7-3 to TRBJ2-3, with 12 bases lining up with TRBD2. This CDR3 is built from 14 residues. In germline, CDR1 is SGHTA, CDR2 FQGTGA. The V and J ends lost 2 bases and 6 bases, in that order; junction bases with no gene match: 0. The CDR3 DNA sequence: TGTGCCAGCAGCTTAGGACTAGCGGGGGATACGCAGTATTTT. It specifies CASSLGLAGDTQYF.

This chain uses TRBV19 with TRBJ1-2; a possible D gene is TRBD1 (6 bases). Germline loops: CDR1 LNHDA, CDR2 SQIVND (reference sequence). V shed 1 base and J shed 7 bases, with 13 bases lying between them. This CDR3 region has 14 residues. In DNA, the CDR3 is TGTGCCAGTAGTATAGGTCCAGGGGCTGGTGGCTACACCTTC. Translating gives CASSIGPGAGGYTF.

The V gene is TRBV28, the J gene TRBJ1-3; D ambiguous. Looked up from germline, CDR1 is MDHEN and CDR2 is SYDVKM. The CDR3 loop spans 17 amino acids. V was trimmed by 2 bases and J by 5 bases, leaving 19 bases between them. The DNA for the CDR3 is TGTGCCAGCAGTTTAGCAACTGATAGAGTCGGGAGAAACACCATATATTTT. Protein product: CASSLATDRVGRNTIYF.

This clone was seen a few times. The rearrangement links TRBV19 to TRBJ1-2, with a possible D match to TRBD1 (6 bases). There are 14 residues in the CDR3. Germline V gene sequence: CDR1 LNHDA, CDR2 SQIVND (reference sequence). V was trimmed by 7 bases and J by 4 bases, leaving 16 bases between them. In DNA form, the CDR3 reads TGTGCCAGTACAGGTGGACAGACAAGCTATGGCTACACCTTC. Translated: CASTGGQTSYGYTF.

This rearrangement joins TRBV5-4 to TRBJ1-1; D uncertain. Per the germline V gene, CDR1 is SGHNT and CDR2 is YYREEE (reference sequence). Trimming took 5 bases from V and 12 from J, leaving 20 bases between them. The CDR3 is 13 amino acids. CDR3 nucleotide sequence: TGTGCCAGCAGTCCTAACGAGGGTAGCTCGTCTTTCTTT. Translating it yields CASSPNEGSSSFF.

The V call is TRBV7-2, the J call TRBJ1-5, with no clear D. Trimming took 3 bases from V and 7 from J, leaving 13 bases between them. The CDR3 has 14 residues. Per the germline V gene, CDR1 is SGHTA and CDR2 is FQGNSA. CDR3 region: CASSFRQEAQPQHF. Written as DNA, the CDR3 is TGTGCCAGCAGCTTTAGGCAGGAGGCACAGCCCCAGCATTTT.

The chain combines TRBV27 with TRBJ2-7; 7 bases are a match to TRBD1. V was clipped by 0 bases and J by 1 base; unmatched bases: 6. Germline CDR1 and CDR2: MNHEY and SMNVEV (reference sequence). This CDR3 has 16 residues. In nucleotides, the CDR3 is TGTGCCAGCAGTTTATCCCAGGGGGTCGTATCCTACGAGCAGTACTTC. Its translation is CASSLSQGVVSYEQYF.

This chain connects TRBV7-9 to TRBJ1-3; D is unresolved. The CDR3 is 13 residues long. The V end lost 2 bases, the J end lost 4 bases, and 6 bases lay between the germline ends. Germline CDR1 is SEHNR and CDR2 is FQNEAQ (reference sequence). CDR3 coding DNA: TGTGCCAGCAGCTTAAGTCAGGGAAACACCATATATTTT. Its translation: CASSLSQGNTIYF.

The chain uses TRBV4-1 and TRBJ2-5; D is undetermined. Trimming shortened V by 2 bases and J by 7 bases, and 20 bases separated the two germline ends. The V gene's germline CDR1 is MGHRA and CDR2 YSYEKL. The CDR3 covers 16 residues. The CDR3 DNA is TGCGCCAGCAGCCAACTCCCCGAGACGAGTCGCGGGACCCAGTACTTC. Encoded protein: CASSQLPETSRGTQYF.

The gene calls are TRBV19 and TRBJ2-1; TRBD2 matches 10 bases. V lost 6 bases and J lost 3; bases outside the gene matches: 5. The CDR3 sequence is 15 residues long. Germline-derived CDR1 and CDR2 are LNHDA and SQIVND (reference sequence). The CDR3: CASRASGGYYNEQFF. Here the CDR3 DNA reads TGTGCCAGTAGGGCTAGCGGGGGATACTACAATGAGCAGTTCTTC.

J is TRBJ2-7 and V is TRBV5-4; D perhaps matches TRBD2 (5 bases). The CDR3 sequence is 16 residues long. Germline CDR1 reads SGHNT; CDR2 reads YYREEE (reference sequence). V was shortened by 0 bases and J by 1 base, with 14 bases between the two germline ends. CDR3 residues: CASSLAAAGYSYEQYF. Written as DNA, the CDR3 is TGTGCCAGCAGCTTGGCCGCGGCGGGCTATTCCTACGAGCAGTACTTC.

The genes are TRBV4-2 and TRBJ2-7; 7 bases are shared with TRBD1. Germline-derived CDR1 and CDR2 are LGHNA and YNFKEQ. V shed 4 bases and J 0 bases; nucleotides not matched to a gene: 6. The CDR3 is 15 amino acids. The CDR3 loop is CASSPSGGSSYEQYF. The DNA of the CDR3 is TGTGCCAGCAGCCCTTCAGGGGGAAGCTCCTACGAGCAGTACTTC.

V is TRBV4-2 and J is TRBJ2-2; 9 bases are a match to TRBD2. CDR3 length: 15 residues. From germline, CDR1 is LGHNA and CDR2 YNFKEQ. The junction had 6 bases not matched to a gene; V was cut back by 5 bases and J by 5 bases. The CDR3 loop is CASSKGLAETGELFF. The DNA for the CDR3 is TGTGCCAGCAGCAAGGGACTAGCTGAGACCGGGGAGCTGTTTTTT.

The chain employs TRBV10-1 and TRBJ1-4, with D maybe TRBD1 (5 bases). The germline gives CDR1 WNHNN, CDR2 SYGVQD (reference sequence). Trimming took 6 bases from V and 8 from J, leaving 10 bases between them. The CDR3 totals 12 residues. The CDR3 DNA sequence: TGCGCCAGCAGGAGCCGGGGGGAAAAACTGTTTTTT. Encoded protein: CASRSRGEKLFF.

This clone was found once. The chain is built from TRBV30 and TRBJ2-7; 9 bases are shared with TRBD2. This CDR3 spans 14 amino acids. Looked up from germline, CDR1 is GTSNPN and CDR2 is SVGIG (reference sequence). The junction had 5 bases not matched to a gene; V was cut back by 2 bases and J by 3 bases. This CDR3 is CAWSSSGSRYEQYF. CDR3 in DNA: TGTGCCTGGAGTAGTAGCGGGAGTCGCTACGAGCAGTACTTC.

In DNA form, the CDR3 reads TGTGCCAGCTCACCCGTAGCGGGAGGGCGCAATGAGCAGTTCTTC. As protein: CASSPVAGGRNEQFF. V is TRBV18 and J is TRBJ2-1, with 11 bases that match TRBD2. Germline V gene sequence: CDR1 KGHSH, CDR2 LQKENI. V lost 3 bases and J lost 6; bases outside the gene matches: 4. CDR3 size: 15 residues.

The chain employs TRBV12-3 or TRBV12-4 and TRBJ1-2; the D gene is possibly TRBD1 (6 bases). CDR3 length equals 13 residues. V lost 5 bases and J 4 bases, leaving 11 bases between the germline ends. The CDR3, as DNA: TGTGCCAGCAGTGCAGGACAGCTCTATGGCTACACCTTC. It is translated as CASSAGQLYGYTF.

The gene calls are TRBV6-1 and TRBJ2-1, with 11 bases lining up with TRBD2. The CDR3 extends over 15 amino acids. J lost 7 bases, V lost 0 bases, and 2 bases had no gene match. Germline lookup yields CDR1 MNHNS and CDR2 SASEGT. The CDR3, as DNA: TGTGCCAGCAGTGAAGCTAGCGGGGGGGGAAATGAGCAGTTCTTC. Its translation: CASSEASGGGNEQFF.

The rearrangement links TRBV28 to TRBJ2-7; tentatively, D is TRBD2 (5 bases). Germline values: CDR1 MDHEN, CDR2 SYDVKM. V lost 5 bases and J 3 bases, leaving 14 bases between the germline ends. This CDR3 comprises 14 residues. DNA of the CDR3: TGTGCCAGCAGTCCCCGGCGGGCGCTCTACGAGCAGTACTTC. Protein product: CASSPRRALYEQYF.

The V call is TRBV18, the J call TRBJ2-1; a possible D gene is TRBD2 (5 bases). V was shortened by 3 bases and J by 3 bases, with 12 bases between the two germline ends. The CDR3 loop spans 15 amino acids. Germline V gives CDR1 KGHSH, CDR2 LQKENI. CDR3 sequence: CASSPSSGDYNEQFF. CDR3 in DNA: TGTGCCAGCTCACCGTCAAGCGGAGACTACAATGAGCAGTTCTTC.

CDR3 loop: CASSPPVDSGNTIYF. The CDR3 DNA is TGTGCCAGCTCACCACCGGTAGACTCTGGAAACACCATATATTTT. The rearrangement links TRBV18 to TRBJ1-3, with no clear D. Germline V gives CDR1 KGHSH, CDR2 LQKENI. CDR3 size: 15 residues. Trimming pared 0 bases from V and 0 bases from J, leaving 6 bases between.

The genes are TRBV7-2 and TRBJ1-2; D is possibly TRBD1 (5 bases). There are 15 residues in the CDR3. Between the trimmed V and J ends, which lost 1 base and 2 bases, there was a span of 11 bases. Germline V gives CDR1 SGHTA, CDR2 FQGNSA. The CDR3 nucleotides read TGTGCCAGCAGCTTAGTGGAGGGGCTGAACTATGGCTACACCTTC. Protein product: CASSLVEGLNYGYTF.

The chain uses TRBV15 and TRBJ1-5, with TRBD1 matching over 7 bases. Germline V gene data show CDR1 as LNHNV and CDR2 as YYDKDF (reference sequence). V gave up 7 bases and J gave up 1 base; unmatched junction bases: 10. The CDR3 runs to 16 residues. CDR3 nucleotides: TGTGCCACCACCGCAGGGGGAGATTTGAGCAATCAGCCCCAGCATTTT. Translated: CATTAGGDLSNQPQHF.

This sequence joins TRBV29-1 and TRBJ1-2; tentative D call: TRBD1 (6 bases). This CDR3 has 17 amino acids. Germline loops: CDR1 SQVTM, CDR2 ANQGSEA. Trimming shortened V by 1 base and J by 3 bases, and 21 bases separated the two germline ends. The CDR3 sequence: CSVEVAPGGGHDYGYTF. The CDR3 region has the DNA TGCAGCGTTGAAGTAGCCCCAGGCGGGGGGCACGACTATGGCTACACCTTC.

This clone was observed a single time. The rearrangement joins TRBV7-3 to TRBJ2-1; D perhaps matches TRBD2 (6 bases). The germline V gene has CDR1 SGHTA and CDR2 FQGTGA. V was pared by 4 bases and J by 9 bases, with 19 bases between. CDR3 length: 15 residues. CDR3 DNA: TGTGCCAGCAGCTCCCGGGACTTGGGTTCCGGTGAGCAGTTCTTC. Translating gives CASSSRDLGSGEQFF.

This chain uses TRBV6-5 with TRBJ2-7; TRBD2 aligns across 7 bases. CDR1 and CDR2 (germline): MNHEY, SVGAGI. V was pared by 6 bases and J by 0 bases, with 5 bases of the junction left unmatched. This CDR3 is 14 amino acids long. The CDR3 protein is CASRSGGSSYEQYF. In DNA form, the CDR3 reads TGTGCCAGCAGGAGTGGCGGGAGCTCCTACGAGCAGTACTTC.